This TCR beta chain was identified in a study of blood T cell repertoires in COVID-19. About the study: Sites across the United States, Italy and Spain contributed samples from acute and convalescent COVID-19. The cDNA or gDNA used as material had been derived from T cells, B-cell-depleted T cells, or PBMCs.

The CDR3 is made up of 12 amino acids. Trimming took 6 bases from V and 4 from J, leaving 9 bases between them. Looked up from germline, CDR1 is MNHEY and CDR2 is SVGAGI. It was during active infection that Seattle patients were enrolled and then longitudinally followed. In the authors' workflow: Reference gene primer amplification in the assay estimated nucleated cell counts. The assay was immunoSEQ multiplex PCR, and TCRdb's table has in-frame clones only and misses some. V, J and clone size derive from that table, while D and trimming were established from the DNA sequence. The profile shows more than 300,000 clones, 88% of them singletons.

This receptor was taken from a woman in her sixties or seventies with COVID-19, enrolled during active disease. This sequence joins TRBV6-5 and TRBJ1-2, with D perhaps matching TRBD1 (5 bases). The sequencing input was peripheral blood. CDR3 in amino acids: CASRGGLYGYTF. In DNA, the CDR3 is TGTGCCAGCAGGGGGGGTCTCTATGGCTACACCTTC.